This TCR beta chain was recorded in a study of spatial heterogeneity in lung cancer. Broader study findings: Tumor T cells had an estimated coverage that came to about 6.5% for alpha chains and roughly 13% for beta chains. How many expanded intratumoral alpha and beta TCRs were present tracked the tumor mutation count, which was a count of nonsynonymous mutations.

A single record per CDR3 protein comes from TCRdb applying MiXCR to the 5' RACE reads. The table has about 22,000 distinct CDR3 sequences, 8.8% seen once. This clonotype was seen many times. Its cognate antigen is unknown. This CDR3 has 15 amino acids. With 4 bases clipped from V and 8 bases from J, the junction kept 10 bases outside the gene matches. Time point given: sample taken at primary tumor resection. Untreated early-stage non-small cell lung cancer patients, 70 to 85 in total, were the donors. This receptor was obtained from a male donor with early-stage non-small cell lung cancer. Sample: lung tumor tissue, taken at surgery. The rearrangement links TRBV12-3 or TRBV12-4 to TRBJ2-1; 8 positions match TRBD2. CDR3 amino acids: CASSSGSGRTHEQFF. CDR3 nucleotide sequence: TGTGCCAGCAGTTCGGGAAGCGGGAGAACCCATGAGCAGTTCTTC.